Listed below are T cell receptor beta chains from one sample, sequenced in a study of breast tumors, draining lymph nodes, adjacent tissues. TCRdb called the multiplex PCR reads again in MiXCR, with one record for every CDR3 protein. The profile shows approximately 52,000 distinct CDR3 sequences, 35% to 50% of them singletons. Material for sequencing was breast tumor tissue. The source of these receptors is a female donor with breast cancer. Some clones in this sample may be carry-over from other donors' samples. The CDR3 runs from the conserved cysteine through the conserved F or W. D genes are given only for firm matches. The size entry is marked missing in some rows and otherwise reads once, few, many or a size class.

v_call	clone_size	d_call	j_call	cdr3_nt	cdr3_aa
TRBV2	many	-	TRBJ1-1	TGTGCCAGCACTGATATGGACCGGGCCCTTGGAACTGAAGCTTTCTTT	CASTDMDRALGTEAFF
TRBV12-3/TRBV12-4	-	TRBD2	TRBJ2-5	TGTGCCAGCAGTTTAGAGATAGCGGGAGTGGAGACCCAGTACTTC	CASSLEIAGVETQYF
TRBV20-1	many	-	TRBJ2-7	TGCAGTGCGCCCGGGTACTACGAGCAGTACTTC	CSAPGYYEQYF
TRBV7-9	many	TRBD1	TRBJ2-7	TGTGCCAGCAGATTAGGACAGGGGCCTAACGAGCAGTACTTC	CASRLGQGPNEQYF
TRBV19	many	TRBD2	TRBJ2-7	TGTGCCAGTAGTTTAGCGGGGGCGACCTCCTACGAGCAGTACTTC	CASSLAGATSYEQYF
TRBV9	-	-	TRBJ2-1	TGTGCCAGCAGCCTAACTTCTAGCACTGGGCAGCTCTTC	CASSLTSSTGQLF
TRBV7-9	-	-	TRBJ2-3	TGTGCCAGCAGCCCAGACACCACAGATACGCAGTATTTT	CASSPDTTDTQYF
TRBV9	-	TRBD1	TRBJ1-4	TGTGCCAGCAGCGTAGGACAGGGAAATGAAAAACTGTTTTTT	CASSVGQGNEKLFF
TRBV5-5	-	TRBD1	TRBJ1-1	TGTGCCAGCAGCTCCTCTTCAGGGGGCACTGAAGCTTTCTTT	CASSSSSGGTEAFF
TRBV10-3	-	-	TRBJ1-2	TGTGCCATCACTAGAGTGGCTATATTCTTATGTGCTAACTATGGCTACACCTTC	CAITRVAIFLCANYGYTF
TRBV2	-	-	TRBJ1-6	TGTGCCAGCACCCCCTTACAGAGCTCCTATAATTCACCCCTCCACTTT	CASTPLQSSYNSPLHF
TRBV10-3	-	-	TRBJ1-2	TGTGCCATCAGTGAGAGCCGGGGAAGGGGCTACACCTTC	CAISESRGRGYTF
TRBV7-2	many	TRBD1	TRBJ2-5	TGTGCCAGCAGCCCAGGGGGACATACAGAGACCCAGTACTTC	CASSPGGHTETQYF